This TCR beta chain originates from a study of PD-L1 blockade in urothelial cancer. Overall study: About 90% of the roughly 29 patients were men with bladder-origin urothelial cancer. Analysis of the blood was performed 3 weeks (second dose) and 6 weeks after treatment start. A median of about 140,000 T cells was found in the blood samples.

The sample's time point: pretreatment peripheral blood. Every PCR was spiked with synthetic TCR analog templates. TCRdb's copy holds only in-frame clones and misses some; the assay was immunoSEQ multiplex PCR. The sample contains 130,000 or so clones, 70% to 85% of which appear only once. This clone was picked up a small number of times. V was pared by 5 bases and J by 1 base, with 11 bases between. The CDR3 is 14 residues long. CDR1 is SEHNR and CDR2 is FQNEAQ in the germline V gene (reference sequence). This sequence originates from a man aged 45-65 years with urothelial cancer. The sequenced sample was PBMCs, obtained around atezolizumab (anti-PD-L1) treatment. The V and J genes are TRBV7-9 and TRBJ1-2; TRBD1 is a possible D gene (5 bases). CDR3 region: CASSTQTDNYGYTF. The CDR3 nucleotides read TGTGCCAGCAGCACCCAGACAGATAACTATGGCTACACCTTC.